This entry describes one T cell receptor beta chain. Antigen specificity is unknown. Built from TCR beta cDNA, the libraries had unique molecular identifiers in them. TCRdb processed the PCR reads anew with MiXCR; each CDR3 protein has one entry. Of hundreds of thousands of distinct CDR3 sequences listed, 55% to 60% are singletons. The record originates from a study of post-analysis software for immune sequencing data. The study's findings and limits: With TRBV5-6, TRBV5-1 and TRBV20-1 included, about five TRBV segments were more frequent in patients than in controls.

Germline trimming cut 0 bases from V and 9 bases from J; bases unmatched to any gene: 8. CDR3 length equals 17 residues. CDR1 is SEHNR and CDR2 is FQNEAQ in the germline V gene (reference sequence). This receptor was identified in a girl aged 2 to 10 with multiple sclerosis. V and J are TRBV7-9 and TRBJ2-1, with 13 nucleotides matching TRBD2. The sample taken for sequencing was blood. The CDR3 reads CASSLALTSGRATEQFF. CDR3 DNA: TGTGCCAGCAGCTTAGCCCTCACTAGCGGGAGGGCCACTGAGCAGTTCTTC.